This T cell receptor beta chain came from a study of blood T cell repertoires in COVID-19. Study information: Sites in the United States, Italy and Spain provided acute and convalescent COVID-19 samples.

In the source study's methods: Nucleated cell counts were estimated from reference gene primer amplification. Assay used: immunoSEQ multiplex PCR; TCRdb lists only in-frame clones, some missing. V and J calls and clone size are copied from that table; D and trimming were computed from the DNA. The sample includes roughly 200,000 clones, 80% to 90% of them seen just once. Categorization into cohorts depended on clinical history that participants reported. Per the germline V gene, CDR1 is SGHTA and CDR2 is FQGNSA. V lost 1 base to trimming and J lost 9 bases; unmatched junction nucleotides: 11. The CDR3 sequence is 17 residues long.

This chain uses TRBV7-2 with TRBJ2-1, with 11 bases aligning to TRBD2. Material for sequencing was PBMCs or T cells enriched from blood (not recorded which). The receptor was derived from a woman aged 40 to 50 with acute COVID-19. The CDR3 sequence: CASSLVLAGGPGSEQFF. CDR3 DNA: TGTGCCAGCAGCTTAGTGTTAGCGGGAGGGCCTGGAAGTGAGCAGTTCTTC.